Following are 18 T cell receptor beta chains from one sample sequenced in a study of T cell responses to AZD1222 COVID-19 vaccine. Clones were sequenced by immunoSEQ multiplex PCR, and TCRdb holds only the in-frame ones, with some missing. This sample has about 140,000 clones; just over 90% occur once, and the top ten carry approximately 5%. The starting material was peripheral blood, obtained on day 0 of AZD1222 vaccination. The receptors were gathered from an adult in good health.

The gene calls are TRBV5-1 and TRBJ1-4, with 11 bases aligning to TRBD1. CDR1 is SGHRS, CDR2 YFSETQ, per germline. The CDR3 contains 14 residues. V shed 3 bases, J shed 8 bases, and the junction held 3 bases outside the gene matches. The CDR3 reads CASSSGQGGEKLFF. As DNA, the CDR3 is TGCGCCAGCAGCTCGGGACAGGGGGGAGAAAAACTGTTTTTT.

This chain connects TRBV6-2 or TRBV6-3 to TRBJ1-2; 9 bases match TRBD1. The trim removed 0 bases at V and 5 bases at J, leaving 4 bases unmatched. The CDR3 length is 15 residues. Per the germline V gene, CDR1 is MNHEY and CDR2 is SVGEGT. CDR3 region: CASSYSSDRGYGYTF. The DNA for the CDR3 is TGTGCCAGCAGTTACTCCTCGGACAGGGGATATGGCTACACCTTC.

The V call is TRBV7-9, the J call TRBJ1-2, with no clear D. Between the trimmed V and J ends, which lost 2 bases and 0 bases, there was a span of 16 bases. Germline CDR1 reads SEHNR; CDR2 reads FQNEAQ (reference sequence). The CDR3 contains 17 residues. CDR3 sequence (DNA): TGTGCCAGCAGCTTATCCCAAGGACTGGAAGCTAACTATGGCTACACCTTC. Translating gives CASSLSQGLEANYGYTF.

V usage is TRBV9 and J usage is TRBJ2-7; D call uncertain. Looked up from germline, CDR1 is SGDLS and CDR2 is YYNGEE. V gave up 0 bases and J gave up 6 bases, with 13 bases separating them. The CDR3 runs to 14 residues. The CDR3 loop reads CASSVGSTTLEQYF. CDR3 nucleotide sequence: TGTGCCAGCAGCGTAGGCTCCACTACCCTCGAGCAGTACTTC.

The chain recombines TRBV20-1 with TRBJ1-4, with D unresolved. V gave up 3 bases and J gave up 6 bases, with 11 bases separating them. Germline CDR1 and CDR2: DFQATT and SNEGSKA (reference sequence). The CDR3 has 13 amino acids. CDR3 nucleotide sequence: TGCAGTGCTAGTTCTCCACGGGATGAAAAACTGTTTTTT. It encodes CSASSPRDEKLFF.

The chain has TRBV5-5 and TRBJ2-4; D is uncertain. The CDR3 loop spans 15 amino acids. Germline assignment: CDR1 SGHKS and CDR2 YYEKEE (reference sequence). The V end was cut by 0 bases, the J end by 8 bases, with 15 bases between. CDR3 DNA sequence: TGTGCCAGCAGCTTGGTAGCCCAAGGCCGGGACATTCAGTACTTC. Translation: CASSLVAQGRDIQYF.

The count of this clone is one. This chain links TRBV25-1 with TRBJ2-3, with TRBD2 as a possible D gene (6 bases). CDR3 length: 11 residues. V lost 6 bases, J lost 6 bases, and 7 bases lay in between. Germline CDR1 reads MGHDK; CDR2 reads SYGVNS. CDR3: CASSAGDTQYF. CDR3 coding DNA: TGTGCCAGCAGCGCGGGGGATACGCAGTATTTT.

The gene calls are TRBV27 and TRBJ1-2, with TRBD1 as a possible D gene (6 bases). The CDR3 is 12 amino acids. Looked up from germline, CDR1 is MNHEY and CDR2 is SMNVEV (reference sequence). V dropped 8 bases and J dropped 6 bases, with 13 bases sitting between them. The CDR3 DNA reads TGTGCCAGCCAAGGGGGGCTAGATGGCTACACCTTC. Translated: CASQGGLDGYTF.

The CDR3 region is CASSYGLSMLDGEQFF. The CDR3 DNA reads TGTGCCAGCAGTTACGGGTTGTCAATGCTCGACGGTGAGCAGTTCTTC. This chain connects TRBV6-2 or TRBV6-3 to TRBJ2-1, with no clear D. The germline V gene encodes CDR1 MNHEY and CDR2 SVGEGT. The CDR3 is 16 amino acids. The ends were cut back, 2 bases at V and 9 bases at J, with 20 bases in the middle.

The chain employs TRBV7-2 and TRBJ2-7; 10 nucleotides align to TRBD1. V dropped 4 bases and J dropped 2; count of bases not matched to a gene: 14. CDR3 size: 18 residues. Per germline, CDR1 SGHTA and CDR2 FQGNSA. CDR3 nucleotide sequence: TGTGCCAGCAGCTCGACCCGACGGGGACAGGGGTTTACCTACGAGCAGTACTTC. Protein sequence: CASSSTRRGQGFTYEQYF. Supplemented by reference TRBV7-2 and TRBJ2-7, the full variable domain reads GAGVSQSPSNKVTEKGKDVELRCDPISGHTALYWYRQSLGQGLEFLIYFQGNSAPDKSGLPSDRFSAERTGGSVSTLTIQRTQQEDSAVYLCASSSTRRGQGFTYEQYFGPGTRLTVT.

The V gene is TRBV4-2, the J gene TRBJ1-1; the match to TRBD1 covers 7 bases. Germline CDR1 reads LGHNA; CDR2 reads YNFKEQ. The CDR3 is 17 amino acids. Germline trimming cut 0 bases from V and 4 bases from J; bases unmatched to any gene: 11. The CDR3 reads CASSQDPGWTGGTEAFF. CDR3 coding DNA: TGTGCCAGCAGCCAAGATCCCGGGTGGACAGGCGGCACTGAAGCTTTCTTT.

The V and J genes are TRBV4-3 and TRBJ2-2; TRBD1 is a possible D gene (5 bases). The germline V and J ends were trimmed by 6 bases and 1 base, with 9 bases remaining between them. The V gene's germline CDR1 is LGHNA and CDR2 YSLEER. This CDR3 is built from 14 residues. CDR3 nucleotides: TGCGCCAGCAGTCCCCAGGGGAACACCGGGGAGCTGTTTTTT. It is translated as CASSPQGNTGELFF.

CDR3 loop: CASSLVSAGGYNEQFF. CDR3 DNA sequence: TGTGCCAGCAGCTTAGTATCAGCGGGAGGATACAATGAGCAGTTCTTC. The V call is TRBV11-3, the J call TRBJ2-1, with 9 bases lining up with TRBD2. CDR3 size: 16 residues. With 1 base clipped from V and 4 bases from J, the junction kept 5 bases outside the gene matches. Germline lookup yields CDR1 SGHNT and CDR2 YENEEA.

This clone was seen only once. The V call is TRBV7-8, the J call TRBJ1-5; perhaps TRBD1 as D (5 bases). Germline CDR1 reads SGHVS; CDR2 reads FQNEAQ. Trimming pared 3 bases from V and 0 bases from J, leaving 12 bases between. There are 16 residues in the CDR3. CDR3 sequence (DNA): TGTGCCAGCAGCTTCAGAAGGGGCGATAGCAATCAGCCCCAGCATTTT. Protein sequence: CASSFRRGDSNQPQHF.

This clone has a single count. The chain recombines TRBV7-9 with TRBJ2-5; the match to TRBD2 covers 8 bases. The V gene end was trimmed by 4 bases and the J gene end by 5 bases; junction bases not matched to a gene: 9. The CDR3 is 15 residues long. Germline V CDR1 and CDR2: SEHNR, FQNEAQ (reference sequence). CDR3 DNA sequence: TGTGCCAGCAGCTACCCAGCGGGAGCTGGGGAGACCCAGTACTTC. Translated: CASSYPAGAGETQYF.

The chain recombines TRBV9 with TRBJ1-1; D might be TRBD1 (6 bases). The CDR3 runs to 16 residues. Germline V CDR1 and CDR2: SGDLS, YYNGEE. Trimming removed 4 bases at V and 1 base at J, with 17 bases between. The CDR3 region is CASSTNTDSPNTEAFF. Written as DNA, the CDR3 is TGTGCCAGCAGCACAAATACGGACAGCCCGAACACTGAAGCTTTCTTT.

The V call is TRBV29-1, the J call TRBJ1-1; no clear D. Trimming removed 4 bases from V and 5 bases from J, with 8 bases in between. Per germline, CDR1 SQVTM and CDR2 ANQGSEA. This CDR3 contains 11 residues. For the CDR3, the DNA is TGCAGCGTTGTCTTCGAGACTGAAGCTTTCTTT. Translating gives CSVVFETEAFF. The complete variable domain, with remaining parts taken from reference TRBV29-1 and TRBJ1-1, reads SAVISQKPSRDICQRGTSLTIQCQVDSQVTMMFWYRQQPGQSLTLIATANQGSEATYESGFVIDKFPISRPNLTFSTLTVSNMSPEDSSIYLCSVVFETEAFFGQGTRLTVV.

The rearrangement links TRBV6-5 to TRBJ2-2, with D tentatively TRBD1 (5 bases). Germline CDR1 is MNHEY and CDR2 is SVGAGI. This CDR3 region has 11 residues. The V end was cut by 7 bases, the J end by 8 bases, with 8 bases between. DNA for the CDR3: TGTGCCAGCACAGGGCTAGGGGAGCTGTTTTTT. This encodes CASTGLGELFF.